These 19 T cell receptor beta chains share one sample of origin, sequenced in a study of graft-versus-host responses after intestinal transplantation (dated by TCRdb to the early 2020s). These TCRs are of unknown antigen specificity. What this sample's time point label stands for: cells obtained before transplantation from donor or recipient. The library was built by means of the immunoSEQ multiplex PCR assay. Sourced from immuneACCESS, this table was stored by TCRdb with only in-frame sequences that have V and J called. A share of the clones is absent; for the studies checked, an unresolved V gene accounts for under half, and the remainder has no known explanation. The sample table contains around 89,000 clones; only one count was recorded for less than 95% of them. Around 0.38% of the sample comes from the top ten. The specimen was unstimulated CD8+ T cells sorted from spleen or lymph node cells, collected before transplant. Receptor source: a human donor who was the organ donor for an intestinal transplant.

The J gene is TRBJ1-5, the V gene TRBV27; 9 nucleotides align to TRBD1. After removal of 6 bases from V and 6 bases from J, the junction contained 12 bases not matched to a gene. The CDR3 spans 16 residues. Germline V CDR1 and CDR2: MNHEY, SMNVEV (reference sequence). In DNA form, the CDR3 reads TGTGCCAGCAGCCTTACCGGGACAGGGTTGGGTCAGCCCCAGCATTTT. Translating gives CASSLTGTGLGQPQHF.

CDR3 sequence reads: CASSVAPAGDGYTF. In DNA form, the CDR3 reads TGTGCCAGCAGCGTAGCTCCTGCCGGGGATGGCTACACCTTC. The chain employs TRBV9 and TRBJ1-2; D gene uncertain. Germline CDR1 SGDLS, CDR2 YYNGEE. The CDR3 spans 14 residues. Trimming cost V 0 bases and J 6 bases, with 12 bases left between them.

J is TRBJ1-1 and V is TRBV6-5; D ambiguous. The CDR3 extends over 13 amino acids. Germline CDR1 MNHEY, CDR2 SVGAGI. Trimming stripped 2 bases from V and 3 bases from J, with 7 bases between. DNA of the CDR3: TGTGCCAGCAGTTACAGGCAGGACACTGAAGCTTTCTTT. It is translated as CASSYRQDTEAFF.

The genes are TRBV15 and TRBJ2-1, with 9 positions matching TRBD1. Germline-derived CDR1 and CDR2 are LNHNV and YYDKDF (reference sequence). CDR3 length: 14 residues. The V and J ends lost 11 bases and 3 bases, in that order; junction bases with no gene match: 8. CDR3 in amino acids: CAAQGAGSYNEQFF. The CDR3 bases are TGTGCCGCACAGGGGGCAGGAAGCTACAATGAGCAGTTCTTC.

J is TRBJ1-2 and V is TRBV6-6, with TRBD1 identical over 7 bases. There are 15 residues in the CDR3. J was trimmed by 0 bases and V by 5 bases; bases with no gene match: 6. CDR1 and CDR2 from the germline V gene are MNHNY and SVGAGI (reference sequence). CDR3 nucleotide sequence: TGTGCCAGCAGTAAGGGGACAGCTCCTAACTATGGCTACACCTTC. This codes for CASSKGTAPNYGYTF.

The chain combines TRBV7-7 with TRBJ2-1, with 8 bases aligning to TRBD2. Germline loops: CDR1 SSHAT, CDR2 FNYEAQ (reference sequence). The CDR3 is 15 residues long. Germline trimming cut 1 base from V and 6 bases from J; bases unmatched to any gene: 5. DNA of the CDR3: TGTGCCAGCAGCTTAGACACGGGGGGGAGCAATGAGCAGTTCTTC. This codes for CASSLDTGGSNEQFF.

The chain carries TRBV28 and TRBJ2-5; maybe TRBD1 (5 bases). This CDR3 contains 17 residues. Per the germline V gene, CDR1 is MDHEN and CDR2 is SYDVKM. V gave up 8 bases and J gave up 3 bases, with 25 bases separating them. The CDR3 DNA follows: TGTGCCAGCTCAAGATCGTTTTGGGGCAGTGGGAAAGAGACCCAGTACTTC. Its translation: CASSRSFWGSGKETQYF.

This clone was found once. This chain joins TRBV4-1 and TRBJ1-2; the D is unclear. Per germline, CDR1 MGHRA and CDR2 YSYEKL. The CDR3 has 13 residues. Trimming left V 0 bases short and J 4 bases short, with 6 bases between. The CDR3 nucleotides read TGCGCCAGCAGCCAAGATACAATCTATGGCTACACCTTC. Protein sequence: CASSQDTIYGYTF.

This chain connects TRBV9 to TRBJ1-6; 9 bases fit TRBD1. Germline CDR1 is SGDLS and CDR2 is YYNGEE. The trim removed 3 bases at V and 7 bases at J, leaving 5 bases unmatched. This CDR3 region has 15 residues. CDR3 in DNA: TGTGCCAGCAGCGCCGCAGGGACAGGGAATTCACCCCTCCACTTT. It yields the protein CASSAAGTGNSPLHF. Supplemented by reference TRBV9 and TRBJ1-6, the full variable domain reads DSGVTQTPKHLITATGQRVTLRCSPRSGDLSVYWYQQSLDQGLQFLIQYYNGEERAKGNILERFSAQQFPDLHSELNLSSLELGDSALYFCASSAAGTGNSPLHFGNGTRLTVT.

The CDR3 is CASSQEVGSGGLQETQYF. The CDR3 bases are TGCGCCAGCAGCCAAGAAGTAGGGAGCGGGGGTCTCCAAGAGACCCAGTACTTC. The rearrangement links TRBV4-1 to TRBJ2-5; TRBD2 aligns across 8 bases. Germline V lookup: CDR1 MGHRA, CDR2 YSYEKL. Unmatched junction bases numbered 10, after V lost 0 bases and J lost 1 base. This CDR3 contains 18 residues.

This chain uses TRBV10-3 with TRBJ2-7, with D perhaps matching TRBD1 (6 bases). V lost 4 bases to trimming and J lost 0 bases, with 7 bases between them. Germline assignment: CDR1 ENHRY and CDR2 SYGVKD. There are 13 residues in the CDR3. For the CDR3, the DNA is TGTGCCATCAGTGCGACAGGCTCCTACGAGCAGTACTTC. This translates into CAISATGSYEQYF.

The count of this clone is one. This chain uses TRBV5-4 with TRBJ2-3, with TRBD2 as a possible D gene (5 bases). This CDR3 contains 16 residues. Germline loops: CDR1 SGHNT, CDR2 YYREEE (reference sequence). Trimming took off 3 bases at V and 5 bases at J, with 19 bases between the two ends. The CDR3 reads CASSYLGGLKGDTQYF. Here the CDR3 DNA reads TGTGCCAGCAGCTACCTCGGCGGGCTTAAGGGAGATACGCAGTATTTT.

CDR3 protein: CASLRDRGSTGNTIYF. CDR3 coding DNA: TGTGCCAGTCTCAGGGACAGGGGTTCGACTGGAAACACCATATATTTT. This chain links TRBV2 with TRBJ1-3, with 10 bases matching TRBD1. The CDR3 length is 16 residues. CDR1 and CDR2 (germline): SNHLY, FYNNEI. V lost 9 bases and J lost 2; bases outside the gene matches: 10.

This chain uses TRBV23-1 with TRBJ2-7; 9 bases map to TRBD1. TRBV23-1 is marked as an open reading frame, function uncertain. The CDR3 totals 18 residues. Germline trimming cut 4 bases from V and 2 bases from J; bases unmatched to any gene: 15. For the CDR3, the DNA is TGCGCCAGCAGTCCCAGGACAGGGGAGGGTATGAATCCCTACGAGCAGTACTTC. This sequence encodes CASSPRTGEGMNPYEQYF.

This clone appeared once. DNA of the CDR3: TGTGCCAGCAGTGTTACCTACGAGCAGTACTTC. Translated, it gives CASSVTYEQYF. The gene calls are TRBV6-1 and TRBJ2-7; D is ambiguous. Looked up from germline, CDR1 is MNHNS and CDR2 is SASEGT. The CDR3 loop spans 11 amino acids. The V gene lost 4 bases and the J gene lost 2 bases, with 3 bases spanning the gap.

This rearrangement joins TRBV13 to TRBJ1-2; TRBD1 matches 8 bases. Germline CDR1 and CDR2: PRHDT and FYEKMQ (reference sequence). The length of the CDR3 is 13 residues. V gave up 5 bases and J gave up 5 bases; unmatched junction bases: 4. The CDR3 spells CASSDTGGYGYTF. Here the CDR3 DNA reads TGTGCCAGCAGCGATACAGGGGGGTATGGCTACACCTTC.

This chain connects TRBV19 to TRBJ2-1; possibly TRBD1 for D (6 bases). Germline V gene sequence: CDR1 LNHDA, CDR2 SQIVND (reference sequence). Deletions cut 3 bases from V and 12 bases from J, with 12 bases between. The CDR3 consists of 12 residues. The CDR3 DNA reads TGTGCCAGTAGTATTTTCAGGGGCGCGCAGTTCTTC. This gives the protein CASSIFRGAQFF.

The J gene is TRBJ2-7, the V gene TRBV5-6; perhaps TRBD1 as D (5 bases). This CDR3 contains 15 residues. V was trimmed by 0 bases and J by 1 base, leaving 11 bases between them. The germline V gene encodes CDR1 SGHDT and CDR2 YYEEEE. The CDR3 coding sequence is TGTGCCAGCAGCTTGGATTGGACAACGTCCTACGAGCAGTACTTC. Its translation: CASSLDWTTSYEQYF.

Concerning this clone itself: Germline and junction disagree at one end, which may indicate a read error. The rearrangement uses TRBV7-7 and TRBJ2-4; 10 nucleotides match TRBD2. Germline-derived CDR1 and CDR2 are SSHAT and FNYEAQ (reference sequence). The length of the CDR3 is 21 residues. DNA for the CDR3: TGTGCTAGCAGCTTAGGGGTCCCACTAGCGGGGATTACTAAAGCCAAAAACATTCAGTACTTC. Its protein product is CASSLGVPLAGITKAKNIQYF.